This T cell receptor (beta chain) was profiled in a study of blood T cell repertoires in COVID-19. The study drew participants aged roughly 18 to 89 years from roughly 25 US areas. Which cohort a participant joined came from the clinical history participants gave. Among Cohort 3 donors, those recovered had two negative PCRs, clearance, or symptom resolution. The authors' processing: How many nucleated cells were present was estimated from reference gene primer amplification. Generated by immunoSEQ multiplex PCR, the TCRdb table keeps only in-frame clones and is missing some. V, J and clone size derive from that table, while D and trimming were established from the DNA sequence. The sample yields about 260,000 clones, 80% to 90% seen once. This sequence was found in a woman younger than 30 who had recovered from COVID-19. Sequenced input: PBMCs or T cells enriched from blood (not recorded which).

The CDR3 DNA reads as TGTGCCAGTAGTCCCGGGGTGGGCACTGAAGCTTTCTTT. Amino acid sequence: CASSPGVGTEAFF. The chain is built from TRBV19 and TRBJ1-1; D is unclear. Per germline, CDR1 LNHDA and CDR2 SQIVND (reference sequence). This CDR3 contains 13 residues. V was shortened by 5 bases and J by 4 bases, with 11 bases between the two germline ends.